This T cell receptor (beta chain) was captured in a study of T cell repertoires in cytomegalovirus infection. In regard to this clonotype: The antigen is not known.

Trimming removed 5 bases from V and 10 bases from J, with 15 bases in between. CDR3 length equals 12 residues. The germline V gene has CDR1 DFQATT and CDR2 SNEGSKA (reference sequence). A single record per CDR3 protein comes from TCRdb applying MiXCR to the reads. The sample contains 200,000 to 300,000 distinct CDR3 sequences, roughly 13% of which appear only once. Study findings and constraints: In two of eight donors, the top clonotype was HLA-C-restricted CMV-specific.

The TCR comes from a human donor in good health (CMV status not recorded). Some clones in this sample may be carry-over from other donors' samples. The V and J genes are TRBV20-1 and TRBJ2-1; D unclear. The material sequenced was PBMCs. The CDR3 nucleotides are TGCAGTGCTCCCAAAACGGGTTACGAGCAGTTCTTC. Its translation is CSAPKTGYEQFF.